This T cell receptor (beta chain) was retrieved from a study of blood T cell repertoires in COVID-19. Study information: Acute and convalescent COVID-19 samples came from the United States, Italy and Spain. Sources were T cells, B-cell-depleted T cells, or PBMCs; the material itself was cDNA or gDNA.

V was clipped by 2 bases and J by 5 bases; unmatched bases: 9. Germline V gives CDR1 SQVTM, CDR2 ANQGSEA. The CDR3 loop spans 15 amino acids. Original methodology: Counts of nucleated cells, estimated from reference gene primer amplification, were obtained. Generated by immunoSEQ multiplex PCR, the TCRdb table keeps only in-frame clones and is missing some. The V and J calls and clone size are taken from that table; D and trimming were inferred from the DNA. The table has more than 70,000 clones, about 81% seen once. The clonotype was recovered from a human donor in a cohort sampled during active COVID-19. The rearrangement uses TRBV29-1 and TRBJ2-1; 7 nucleotides align to TRBD1. The sample consisted of peripheral blood. CDR3 protein: CSVETGTVGNNEQFF. The CDR3 DNA is TGCAGCGTTGAAACCGGGACAGTGGGGAACAATGAGCAGTTCTTC.